This entry lists 26 T cell receptor beta chains sequenced from one sample in a study of shared clonotypes between healthy human individuals. The table came from immunoSEQ multiplex PCR; TCRdb's copy has only in-frame clones and leaves some out. The sample yields some 580,000 clones, 95% to 98% seen once. Naivety among CD8 cells was defined by CD45RO negativity and positive CCR7 selection, thereby excluding terminally differentiated effector memory CD45RA+ cells. Material for sequencing was naive CD8+ T cells sorted from blood. The origin of the receptors is a man younger than 40 in good health.

In DNA, the CDR3 is TGTGCCAGCAGCTTAGCTGGTCGCAGGGCCTACGAGCAGTACTTC. Translating gives CASSLAGRRAYEQYF. V is TRBV11-2 and J is TRBJ2-7, with D perhaps TRBD1 (5 bases). The CDR3 length is 15 residues. Germline V gives CDR1 SGHAT, CDR2 FQNNGV. V dropped 1 base and J dropped 2 bases, with 12 bases sitting between them.

This clone was found once. This chain uses TRBV4-3 with TRBJ2-2, with D perhaps TRBD1 or TRBD2 (5 bases each). The CDR3 loop spans 18 amino acids. Trimming left V 1 base short and J 5 bases short, with 20 bases between. Germline V gene lookup returns CDR1 LGHNA and CDR2 YSLEER. CDR3 bases: TGCGCCAGCAGCCAAGTGGCCGGAGTGGGGGTGGGTACCGGGGAGCTGTTTTTT. Residues: CASSQVAGVGVGTGELFF.

This chain uses TRBV7-8 with TRBJ2-7; D unclear. This CDR3 region has 12 residues. V lost 1 base to trimming and J lost 6 bases, with 7 bases between them. Germline values: CDR1 SGHVS, CDR2 FQNEAQ. The CDR3 nucleotides read TGTGCCAGCAGCTTAGAAGTCCCCGAGCAGTACTTC. Protein: CASSLEVPEQYF.

The chain recombines TRBV27 with TRBJ1-5; weak D call: TRBD1 (6 bases). Trimming stripped 6 bases from V and 1 base from J, with 16 bases between. The CDR3 sequence is 16 residues long. CDR1 MNHEY and CDR2 SMNVEV come from the germline V gene (reference sequence). The CDR3 bases are TGTGCCAGCAGCCCAGAGGGGGAAAGGAGCAATCAGCCCCAGCATTTT. Residues: CASSPEGERSNQPQHF.

The chain has TRBV28 and TRBJ1-3; a weak D match, TRBD1 (5 bases). This CDR3 comprises 17 residues. The V and J ends lost 2 bases and 0 bases respectively, with 14 bases between them. Looked up from germline, CDR1 is MDHEN and CDR2 is SYDVKM. Here the CDR3 DNA reads TGTGCCAGCAGTTTAAGGGGACCAACCGACTCTGGAAACACCATATATTTT. It specifies CASSLRGPTDSGNTIYF.

CDR3 loop: CASSLIAGVGNEQFF. The CDR3 nucleotides read TGTGCCAGCAGCTTAATTGCGGGAGTAGGCAATGAGCAGTTCTTC. This chain links TRBV7-9 with TRBJ2-1; 7 bases agree with TRBD2. The CDR3 extends over 15 amino acids. Trimming at V came to 2 bases and at J to 6 bases, leaving 7 bases not matched to a gene. Germline CDR1 is SEHNR and CDR2 is FQNEAQ (reference sequence).

V gene TRBV5-6 combines with J gene TRBJ2-5; D call uncertain. Germline assignment: CDR1 SGHDT and CDR2 YYEEEE. With 4 bases removed from V and 3 bases from J, the gap between germline ends came to 16 bases. CDR3 length: 15 residues. CDR3 sequence reads: CASSPWEGVEETQYF. CDR3 sequence (DNA): TGTGCCAGCAGCCCCTGGGAAGGCGTAGAAGAGACCCAGTACTTC.

This clone was detected once. The chain uses TRBV14 and TRBJ2-7; no clear D. CDR1 and CDR2 from the germline V gene are SGHDN and FVKESK. Trimming stripped 4 bases from V and 1 base from J, with 14 bases between. This CDR3 region has 15 residues. The CDR3 reads CASSPGEHVSYEQYF. The CDR3, as DNA: TGTGCCAGCAGCCCAGGAGAACATGTATCCTACGAGCAGTACTTC.

The DNA of the CDR3 is TGCAGCGCCACACCGTTGGATAACTATGGCTACACCTTC. Its translation: CSATPLDNYGYTF. The rearrangement uses TRBV29-1 and TRBJ1-2, with D uncertain. V dropped 7 bases and J dropped 1 base, with 13 bases sitting between them. Germline CDR1 and CDR2: SQVTM and ANQGSEA. The CDR3 covers 13 residues.

The rearrangement joins TRBV2 to TRBJ2-3, with 10 nucleotides matching TRBD2. V lost 7 bases, J lost 5 bases, and 9 bases stayed unmatched. In germline, CDR1 is SNHLY, CDR2 FYNNEI. This CDR3 is built from 15 residues. The CDR3 DNA reads as TGTGCCAGCATCCCCCTAGCTAGCGGGAGAGATACGCAGTATTTT. Translation: CASIPLASGRDTQYF. Together with reference TRBV2 and TRBJ2-3, the CDR3 gives the full variable domain: EPEVTQTPSHQVTQMGQEVILRCVPISNHLYFYWYRQILGQKVEFLVSFYNNEISEKSEIFDDQFSVERPDGSNFTLKIRSTKLEDSAMYFCASIPLASGRDTQYFGPGTRLTVL.

The rearrangement links TRBV11-2 to TRBJ2-1, with D perhaps TRBD1 (6 bases). This CDR3 contains 15 residues. Trimming pared 5 bases from V and 8 bases from J, leaving 19 bases between. Germline lookup yields CDR1 SGHAT and CDR2 FQNNGV. CDR3 protein: CASSAVGTQPDEQFF. Written as DNA, the CDR3 is TGTGCCAGCAGCGCTGTGGGGACACAACCCGATGAGCAGTTCTTC. Supplemented by reference TRBV11-2 and TRBJ2-1, the full variable domain reads EAGVAQSPRYKIIEKRQSVAFWCNPISGHATLYWYQQILGQGPKLLIQFQNNGVVDDSQLPKDRFSAERLKGVDSTLKIQPAKLEDSAVYLCASSAVGTQPDEQFFGPGTRLTVL.

The genes are TRBV28 and TRBJ2-7; D might be TRBD1 (7 bases). V was trimmed by 8 bases and J by 2 bases, leaving 22 bases between them. The CDR3 is 16 residues long. Germline-derived CDR1 and CDR2 are MDHEN and SYDVKM. The CDR3 protein is CASHEVGGQATYEQYF. CDR3 nucleotide sequence: TGTGCCAGCCACGAGGTGGGAGGACAGGCCACCTACGAGCAGTACTTC.

The chain has TRBV27 and TRBJ2-7; no firm D call. Per the germline V gene, CDR1 is MNHEY and CDR2 is SMNVEV (reference sequence). V lost 0 bases and J 5 bases, leaving 8 bases between the germline ends. The CDR3 contains 13 residues. The CDR3 nucleotides read TGTGCCAGCAGTTTATCGATCTCTCACGAGCAGTACTTC. It yields the protein CASSLSISHEQYF.

In the case of this clone: Other DNA sequences within the sample encode an identical CDR3. This chain connects TRBV9 to TRBJ2-3; either TRBD1 or TRBD2 may fit D (6 bases each). The germline V gene encodes CDR1 SGDLS and CDR2 YYNGEE. The V end lost 0 bases, the J end lost 0 bases, and 8 bases lay between the germline ends. The CDR3 runs 15 residues. CDR3 loop: CASSVAGASTDTQYF. CDR3 nucleotide sequence: TGTGCCAGCAGCGTAGCGGGGGCAAGCACAGATACGCAGTATTTT. The whole variable domain, filled in from reference TRBV9 and TRBJ2-3, reads DSGVTQTPKHLITATGQRVTLRCSPRSGDLSVYWYQQSLDQGLQFLIQYYNGEERAKGNILERFSAQQFPDLHSELNLSSLELGDSALYFCASSVAGASTDTQYFGPGTRLTVL.

The chain uses TRBV5-1 and TRBJ2-1; no clear D gene. Between the trimmed V and J ends, which lost 4 bases and 6 bases, there was a span of 17 bases. The germline gives CDR1 SGHRS, CDR2 YFSETQ. The CDR3 is 15 amino acids. The CDR3: CASSVTVPLGNEQFF. CDR3 nucleotides: TGCGCCAGCAGCGTTACTGTCCCCCTGGGCAATGAGCAGTTCTTC.

The chain employs TRBV27 and TRBJ1-1; possible D gene TRBD1, 5 bases. CDR1 and CDR2 from the germline V gene are MNHEY and SMNVEV (reference sequence). V dropped 0 bases and J dropped 0 bases, with 17 bases sitting between them. CDR3 length equals 18 residues. The CDR3 bases are TGTGCCAGCAGTTTATCTTTCGGGGGGTTGGCTTTGAACACTGAAGCTTTCTTT. Encoded protein: CASSLSFGGLALNTEAFF.

The chain recombines TRBV6-1 with TRBJ2-7; 8 bases map to TRBD2. The CDR3 covers 14 residues. Trimming at V came to 5 bases and at J to 2 bases, leaving 5 bases not matched to a gene. The germline V gene has CDR1 MNHNS and CDR2 SASEGT. The CDR3 nucleotides read TGTGCCAGCAGTCTGACTAGCGTTGCCTACGAGCAGTACTTC. Translating it yields CASSLTSVAYEQYF.

This clone has only one observation. The genes are TRBV9 and TRBJ1-1, with TRBD1 identical over 7 bases. The CDR3 is 14 amino acids. With 6 bases clipped from V and 5 bases from J, the junction kept 10 bases outside the gene matches. Germline CDR1 is SGDLS and CDR2 is YYNGEE. The CDR3 is CASTPLQGDTEAFF. CDR3 nucleotides: TGTGCCAGCACTCCCCTCCAGGGGGATACTGAAGCTTTCTTT.

The V and J genes are TRBV7-9 and TRBJ2-7; 9 positions match TRBD1. The germline gives CDR1 SEHNR, CDR2 FQNEAQ (reference sequence). This CDR3 contains 13 residues. J gave up 6 bases and V 9 bases, and 9 bases lay outside the gene matches. The CDR3 region has the DNA TGTGCCAGTGGGGGGACAGGGTTCCCCGAGCAGTACTTC. It yields the protein CASGGTGFPEQYF.

This chain uses TRBV13 with TRBJ2-5, with a tentative D call TRBD2 (5 bases). V lost 5 bases, J lost 3 bases, and 16 bases lay in between. The CDR3 is made up of 15 amino acids. Germline loops: CDR1 PRHDT, CDR2 FYEKMQ (reference sequence). This chain's CDR3 is CASSRSLGAEETQYF. The CDR3 DNA reads as TGTGCCAGCAGCCGTTCCCTAGGAGCGGAAGAGACCCAGTACTTC.

The rearrangement uses TRBV18 and TRBJ2-2; D might be TRBD2 (6 bases). This CDR3 is 15 amino acids long. The V gene lost 0 bases and the J gene lost 7 bases, with 12 bases spanning the gap. Per the germline V gene, CDR1 is KGHSH and CDR2 is LQKENI. CDR3 sequence: CASSPPTGGNGELFF. The CDR3 DNA reads as TGTGCCAGCTCACCACCGACCGGAGGGAACGGGGAGCTGTTTTTT.

The CDR3, as DNA: TGTGCCAGCAGTTTATCCCCCTTCTCCGAAGGTCAGCCCCAGCATTTT. Residues: CASSLSPFSEGQPQHF. The V and J genes are TRBV27 and TRBJ1-5; the D is unclear. V was clipped by 0 bases and J by 6 bases, with 15 bases between them. Germline assignment: CDR1 MNHEY and CDR2 SMNVEV (reference sequence). The CDR3 is 16 residues long.

J is TRBJ2-7 and V is TRBV29-1, with TRBD2 matching 13 bases. There are 14 residues in the CDR3. CDR1 and CDR2 (germline): SQVTM, ANQGSEA. V gave up 6 bases and J gave up 5 bases; unmatched junction bases: 7. In DNA form, the CDR3 reads TGCAGCGTAGTACCGGGACTAGCGGGAAACGAGCAGTACTTC. Translated, it gives CSVVPGLAGNEQYF.

In its sample, this clone was seen once. The chain employs TRBV4-1 and TRBJ2-7; 9 bases line up with TRBD1. The CDR3 consists of 14 residues. After removal of 4 bases from V and 6 bases from J, the junction contained 7 bases not matched to a gene. Looked up from germline, CDR1 is MGHRA and CDR2 is YSYEKL. In DNA, the CDR3 is TGCGCCAGCAGCCCCCGGGACAGGGTTGGCGAGCAGTACTTC. This encodes CASSPRDRVGEQYF.

To note about this clone: Other nucleotide sequences from this sample produce the same CDR3. The rearrangement links TRBV29-1 to TRBJ2-1; D remains unclear. The CDR3 length is 13 residues. The V and J ends lost 2 bases and 4 bases respectively, with 9 bases between them. Per the germline V gene, CDR1 is SQVTM and CDR2 is ANQGSEA. CDR3 amino acids: CSVEIVSYNEQFF. For the CDR3, the DNA is TGCAGCGTTGAAATCGTGAGTTACAATGAGCAGTTCTTC.

The rearrangement uses TRBV4-3 and TRBJ2-5; the match to TRBD1 covers 8 bases. The J segment lost 5 bases and the V segment lost 0 bases, leaving 2 bases of the junction unmatched. The CDR3 consists of 14 residues. Germline V gene data show CDR1 as LGHNA and CDR2 as YSLEER. CDR3 amino acids: CASSQERQGETQYF. The CDR3 bases are TGCGCCAGCAGCCAAGAGAGACAGGGGGAGACCCAGTACTTC.